This T cell receptor (beta chain) was identified in a study of blood T cell repertoires in COVID-19. Study-level information: The analysed material was cDNA or gDNA that came from T cells, B-cell-depleted T cells, or PBMCs.

Enrollees, about 18 to 89 years old, lived in 24 US areas. Participants were placed into cohorts based on the clinical history they reported. Under the authors' procedure: Amplifying reference gene primers gave estimates of nucleated cell counts. Generated by immunoSEQ multiplex PCR, the TCRdb table keeps only in-frame clones and is missing some. That table furnishes V, J and clone size, whereas the DNA furnished D and trimming. This table holds a few hundred thousand clones, around 90% found once. This TCR was recovered from a woman aged 18-29 years with acute COVID-19. The specimen sequenced was PBMCs or T cells enriched from blood (not recorded which).

The CDR3 region has the DNA TGTGCCAGCACGACAGGGCTTGACGAAAAACTGTTTTTT. It is translated as CASTTGLDEKLFF. This chain connects TRBV18 to TRBJ1-4; 7 bases are shared with TRBD1. In germline, CDR1 is KGHSH, CDR2 LQKENI. V dropped 8 bases and J dropped 8; count of bases not matched to a gene: 8. The CDR3 contains 13 residues.